The clone carrying this T cell receptor beta chain was observed a handful of times. These data are taken from a study of blood T cell repertoires in COVID-19. Study background: Samples of COVID-19 (acute and convalescent) were obtained from the United States, Italy and Spain. T cells, B-cell-depleted T cells, or PBMCs provided the cDNA or gDNA that served as material.

In the original workflow: By means of reference gene primer amplification, nucleated cell counts were estimated. Only in-frame clones appear in the TCRdb table, and some are missing; sequencing was by immunoSEQ multiplex PCR. V, J and clone size are taken as reported in that table, and D and trimming were inferred from the DNA itself. This sample yields tens of thousands of clones, of which roughly 84% are seen a single time; around 1.4% belongs to the top ten. Germline CDR1 is SGHTA and CDR2 is FQGNSA. This CDR3 has 14 residues. Deletions cut 5 bases from V and 8 bases from J, with 13 bases between.

The sample consisted of peripheral blood. The chain employs TRBV7-2 and TRBJ2-6; D might be TRBD1 (5 bases). The origin of this receptor is a man aged 45-65 years with acute or convalescent COVID-19. In nucleotides, the CDR3 is TGTGCCAGCAGCCTAGGTGGGGCAACCAACGTCCTGACTTTC. It is translated as CASSLGGATNVLTF.